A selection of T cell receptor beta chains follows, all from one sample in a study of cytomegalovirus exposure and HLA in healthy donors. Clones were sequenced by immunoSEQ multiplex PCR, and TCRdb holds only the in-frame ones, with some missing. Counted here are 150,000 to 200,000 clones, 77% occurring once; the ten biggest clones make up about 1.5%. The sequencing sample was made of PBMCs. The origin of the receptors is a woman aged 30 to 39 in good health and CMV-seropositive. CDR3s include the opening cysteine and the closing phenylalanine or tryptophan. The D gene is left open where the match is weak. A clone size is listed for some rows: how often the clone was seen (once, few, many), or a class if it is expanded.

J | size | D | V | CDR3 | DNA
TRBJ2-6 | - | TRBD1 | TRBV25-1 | CASSDDRVSGANVLTF | TGTGCCAGCAGTGACGACAGGGTCTCTGGGGCCAACGTCCTGACTTTC
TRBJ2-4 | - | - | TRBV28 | CASSFTGRNIQYF | TGTGCCAGCAGTTTCACAGGGCGAAACATTCAGTACTTC
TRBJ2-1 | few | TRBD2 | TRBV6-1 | CASSEGGLAGWNEQFF | TGTGCCAGCAGTGAAGGCGGGTTAGCGGGTTGGAATGAGCAGTTCTTC
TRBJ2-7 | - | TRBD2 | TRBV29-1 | CSVDPSKGTSGRILTYEQYF | TGCAGCGTTGACCCTTCGAAAGGGACTAGCGGGAGGATCTTAACCTACGAGCAGTACTTC
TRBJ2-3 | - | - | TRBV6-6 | CASSYSGVPYF | TGTGCCAGCAGTTACTCCGGGGTTCCGTATTTT
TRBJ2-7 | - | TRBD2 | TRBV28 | CASSGTATGGAYEQYF | TGTGCCAGCAGTGGGACCGCAACGGGGGGGGCCTACGAGCAGTACTTC
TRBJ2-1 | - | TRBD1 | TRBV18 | CASSPRTGGRNEQFF | TGTGCCAGCTCACCTAGGACAGGGGGCCGCAATGAGCAGTTCTTC
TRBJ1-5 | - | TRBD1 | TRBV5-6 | CASRQGVGNQPQHF | TGTGCCAGCCGCCAGGGGGTAGGCAATCAGCCCCAGCATTTT
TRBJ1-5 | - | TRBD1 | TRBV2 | CASSWDRNQPQHF | TGTGCCAGCAGTTGGGACAGAAATCAGCCCCAGCATTTT
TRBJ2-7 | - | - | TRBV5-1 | CASSFSYEQYF | TGCGCCAGCAGCTTCAGTTACGAGCAGTACTTC
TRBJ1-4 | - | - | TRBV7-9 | CASREEGIGGLFF | TGTGCCAGCAGGGAAGAGGGAATCGGTGGACTGTTTTTT
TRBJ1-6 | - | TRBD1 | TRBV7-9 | CASSLGQGSSPLHF | TGTGCCAGCAGCCTGGGACAGGGAAGTTCACCCCTCCACTTT
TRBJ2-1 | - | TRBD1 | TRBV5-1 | CASRVDRGSVWDEQFF | TGCGCCAGCAGGGTAGACAGGGGAAGCGTTTGGGATGAGCAGTTCTTC